The 29 T cell receptor beta chains below were found in one sample sequenced in a study of T-cell memory formation after mild COVID-19. TCRdb re-derived calls from the 5' RACE reads in MiXCR, one entry per CDR3 protein. This table has roughly 620,000 distinct CDR3 sequences, around 17% appearing once. The sequenced material came from PBMCs or a T cell subset sorted from them (not recorded which). These receptors all stem from an adult woman who had mild COVID-19 (a few samples of this study predate the infection). Cell type and time point are not known.

The sample holds a few counts of this clonotype. The junction and the germline gene differ at one end; a read error may be behind it. This CDR3 reads CSAAGGSGHTIYF. In DNA, the CDR3 is TGCAGTGCCGCAGGGGGCTCTGGACACACCATATATTTT. V is TRBV20-1 and J is TRBJ1-3; 8 positions match TRBD1. The germline V gene has CDR1 DFQATT and CDR2 SNEGSKA (reference sequence). The CDR3 runs to 13 residues.

The J gene is TRBJ2-7, the V gene TRBV9, with a possible D match to TRBD2 (6 bases). Trimming took off 4 bases at V and 2 bases at J, with 13 bases between the two ends. CDR1 and CDR2 (germline): SGDLS, YYNGEE. This CDR3 has 14 residues. The CDR3 DNA is TGTGCCAGCAGCTACACGGGGGAACCCTACGAGCAGTACTTC. Protein sequence: CASSYTGEPYEQYF.

This clonotype has just a few counts. The rearrangement uses TRBV14 and TRBJ2-1, with TRBD2 identical over 9 bases. The V gene's germline CDR1 is SGHDN and CDR2 FVKESK. Germline trimming cut 3 bases from V and 3 bases from J; bases unmatched to any gene: 3. CDR3 length: 15 amino acids. The CDR3 DNA reads as TGTGCCAGCAGCCACTCTAGCGGGATCTACAATGAGCAGTTCTTC. The encoded protein is CASSHSSGIYNEQFF.

Note on this clonotype: One junction end disagrees with the germline gene, perhaps due to a read error. The chain recombines TRBV12-3 or TRBV12-4 with TRBJ2-7, with D uncertain. The CDR3 has 12 amino acids. CDR3 sequence (DNA): TGTGCCAGCAGTTTACATGATGTCGCTAGAAGTTTC. Encoded protein: CASSLHDVARSF.

This clonotype was counted many times. The genes are TRBV27 and TRBJ2-3, with D possibly matching TRBD1 (6 bases). With 5 bases removed from V and 0 bases from J, the gap between germline ends came to 18 bases. The germline V gene has CDR1 MNHEY and CDR2 SMNVEV (reference sequence). The CDR3 is 17 amino acids. The CDR3 DNA reads TGTGCCAGCAGTCCCGGACAGATACTTACTAGCACAGATACGCAGTATTTT. Its translation is CASSPGQILTSTDTQYF.

The chain employs TRBV20-1 and TRBJ2-7, with D tentatively TRBD1 (6 bases). CDR1 is DFQATT, CDR2 SNEGSKA, per germline (reference sequence). V lost 0 bases and J 0 bases, leaving 9 bases between the germline ends. CDR3 length: 14 amino acids. CDR3 amino acids: CSAREGGFSYEQYF. For the CDR3, the DNA is TGCAGTGCTAGAGAAGGGGGTTTCTCCTACGAGCAGTACTTC.

This clonotype was seen a handful of times. V and J are TRBV6-2 or TRBV6-3 and TRBJ1-1, with D tentatively TRBD1 (6 bases). V was clipped by 5 bases and J by 1 base, with 20 bases between them. The CDR3 loop spans 17 amino acids. In germline, CDR1 is MNHEY, CDR2 SVGEGT. CDR3 DNA sequence: TGTGCCAGCAGTCATCCCGGGTGGGGGGCCCCGAACACTGAAGCTTTCTTT. Protein sequence: CASSHPGWGAPNTEAFF.

This clonotype was observed a few times. V and J are TRBV4-3 and TRBJ2-2; D is undetermined. The germline V gene has CDR1 LGHNA and CDR2 YSLEER. V lost 0 bases to trimming and J lost 0 bases, with 8 bases between them. CDR3 length: 16 amino acids. CDR3 sequence (DNA): TGCGCCAGCAGCCAAGAAGAGTGGCCGAACACCGGGGAGCTGTTTTTT. Translated: CASSQEEWPNTGELFF.

This chain uses TRBV7-2 with TRBJ2-2, with TRBD1 matching 9 bases. V lost 4 bases, J lost 6 bases, and 6 bases stayed unmatched. The CDR3 runs 15 residues. Germline V CDR1 and CDR2: SGHTA, FQGNSA. This chain's CDR3 is CASSYGTGLPGELFF. Here the CDR3 DNA reads TGTGCCAGCAGCTACGGGACAGGGCTCCCCGGGGAGCTGTTTTTT.

V and J are TRBV7-3 and TRBJ2-1; D ambiguous. The CDR3 loop spans 15 amino acids. From germline, CDR1 is SGHTA and CDR2 FQGTGA. Trimming took off 1 base at V and 0 bases at J, with 7 bases between the two ends. The CDR3 here is CASSLSTSSYNEQFF. CDR3 nucleotide sequence: TGTGCCAGCAGCTTAAGCACGAGCTCCTACAATGAGCAGTTCTTC. Looking up the rest from reference TRBV7-3 and TRBJ2-1 gives the full variable domain: GAGVSQTPSNKVTEKGKYVELRCDPISGHTALYWYRQSLGQGPEFLIYFQGTGAADDSGLPNDRFFAVRPEGSVSTLKIQRTERGDSAVYLCASSLSTSSYNEQFFGPGTRLTVL.

The chain is built from TRBV12-3 or TRBV12-4 and TRBJ2-7, with TRBD2 matching 15 bases. The ends lost 5 bases at V and 1 base at J; junction bases unmatched: 3. The CDR3 consists of 16 residues. CDR3 nucleotide sequence: TGTGCCAGCAGTAAGGGACTAGCGGGAGGTTCCTACGAGCAGTACTTC. Translating gives CASSKGLAGGSYEQYF.

The V gene is TRBV24-1, the J gene TRBJ2-7, with a tentative D call TRBD2 (5 bases). Between the trimmed V and J ends, which lost 1 base and 5 bases, there was a span of 8 bases. This CDR3 is built from 13 residues. CDR1 is KGHDR, CDR2 SFDVKD, per germline. The CDR3 region is CATSDFRRDEQYF. The CDR3 bases are TGTGCCACCAGTGATTTCAGGCGGGACGAGCAGTACTTC.

This clonotype has a handful of counts. The rearrangement uses TRBV19 and TRBJ2-4; possible D gene TRBD2, 6 bases. The CDR3 runs 13 residues. The V gene's germline CDR1 is LNHDA and CDR2 SQIVND (reference sequence). Trimming took off 8 bases at V and 3 bases at J, with 11 bases between the two ends. This CDR3 is CASALDYKNIQYF. In DNA form, the CDR3 reads TGTGCCAGTGCTTTGGACTACAAAAACATTCAGTACTTC. Together with reference TRBV19 and TRBJ2-4, the CDR3 gives the full variable domain: DGGITQSPKYLFRKEGQNVTLSCEQNLNHDAMYWYRQDPGQGLRLIYYSQIVNDFQKGDIAEGYSVSREKKESFPLTVTSAQKNPTAFYLCASALDYKNIQYFGAGTRLSVL.

This chain links TRBV4-1 with TRBJ2-5; 9 bases are shared with TRBD2. Losses at the gene ends were 0 bases for V and 1 base for J; bases not matched to a gene: 3. This CDR3 is built from 16 residues. Germline CDR1 MGHRA, CDR2 YSYEKL. The CDR3 spells CASSQDLAGFQETQYF. The CDR3 region has the DNA TGCGCCAGCAGCCAAGATCTAGCGGGGTTCCAAGAGACCCAGTACTTC.

At least ten counts were recorded for this clonotype. J is TRBJ2-1 and V is TRBV24-1; unclear D gene. The germline V and J ends were trimmed by 3 bases and 3 bases, with 5 bases remaining between them. Germline V gene data show CDR1 as KGHDR and CDR2 as SFDVKD. The CDR3 length is 13 residues. For the CDR3, the DNA is TGTGCCACCAGTGATCGTCTCTACAATGAGCAGTTCTTC. This codes for CATSDRLYNEQFF.

This clonotype was seen a handful of times. CDR3 residues: CASSPRDRTDNSPLHF. The CDR3 DNA sequence: TGTGCCAGCAGCCCACGGGACAGGACTGATAATTCACCCCTCCACTTT. V gene TRBV7-9 combines with J gene TRBJ1-6, with TRBD1 identical over 8 bases. With 5 bases clipped from V and 5 bases from J, the junction kept 8 bases outside the gene matches. The CDR3 has 16 amino acids. Germline CDR1 reads SEHNR; CDR2 reads FQNEAQ (reference sequence).

The sample holds a few counts of this clonotype. This chain links TRBV7-8 with TRBJ2-7; D not resolved. Germline CDR1 is SGHVS and CDR2 is FQNEAQ. V was cut by 5 bases and J by 7 bases, with 15 bases left in between. The CDR3 is 13 amino acids. In DNA, the CDR3 is TGTGCCAGCAGCGCTGCGCCGGGCCATGAGCAGTACTTC. It is translated as CASSAAPGHEQYF.

This chain links TRBV3-1 with TRBJ1-5; D is unresolved. Germline CDR1 and CDR2: LGHDT and YNNKEL (reference sequence). CDR3 length equals 14 residues. The germline V and J ends were trimmed by 0 bases and 7 bases, with 10 bases remaining between them. For the CDR3, the DNA is TGTGCCAGCAGCCAAGAGAGTGTAGCGCAGCCCCAGCATTTT. This encodes CASSQESVAQPQHF.

This clonotype was seen only a few times. The genes are TRBV9 and TRBJ2-2, with 10 bases identical to TRBD1. The CDR3 has 17 amino acids. Trimming at V came to 1 base and at J to 2 bases, leaving 5 bases not matched to a gene. Germline lookup yields CDR1 SGDLS and CDR2 YYNGEE. This CDR3 is CASSVPDRGLNTGELFF. CDR3 coding DNA: TGTGCCAGCAGCGTACCCGACAGGGGGCTTAACACCGGGGAGCTGTTTTTT. Using reference TRBV9 and TRBJ2-2 for the parts outside the CDR3, the full variable domain is DSGVTQTPKHLITATGQRVTLRCSPRSGDLSVYWYQQSLDQGLQFLIQYYNGEERAKGNILERFSAQQFPDLHSELNLSSLELGDSALYFCASSVPDRGLNTGELFFGEGSRLTVL.

V and J are TRBV27 and TRBJ2-1, with no clear D. V was clipped by 2 bases and J by 9 bases, with 8 bases between them. The germline V gene has CDR1 MNHEY and CDR2 SMNVEV (reference sequence). This CDR3 spans 12 amino acids. The CDR3 is CASSLVGVEQFF. For the CDR3, the DNA is TGTGCCAGCAGTTTAGTGGGTGTTGAGCAGTTCTTC.

The J gene is TRBJ2-1, the V gene TRBV2, with 10 bases matching TRBD1. Germline values: CDR1 SNHLY, CDR2 FYNNEI. This CDR3 has 16 amino acids. Trimming cost V 5 bases and J 9 bases; bases outside gene matches: 13. The CDR3 is CASSYLRDRGRAEQFF. DNA of the CDR3: TGTGCCAGCAGTTATCTAAGGGACAGGGGTCGTGCTGAGCAGTTCTTC.

The CDR3 sequence is CASSWGTGVMAGELFF. The CDR3 DNA is TGTGCCAGCAGCTGGGGGACAGGGGTTATGGCCGGGGAGCTGTTTTTT. The chain uses TRBV11-2 and TRBJ2-2, with 10 bases that match TRBD1. The CDR3 extends over 16 amino acids. Germline V gene sequence: CDR1 SGHAT, CDR2 FQNNGV. Trimming cost V 4 bases and J 6 bases; bases outside gene matches: 8.

This clonotype was observed a handful of times. V usage is TRBV9 and J usage is TRBJ2-7; possible D gene TRBD2, 6 bases. This CDR3 is 15 amino acids long. The germline CDR1 and CDR2 sequences are SGDLS and YYNGEE. V was cut by 0 bases and J by 2 bases, with 12 bases left in between. CDR3: CASSVGSGPAYEQYF. The CDR3 region has the DNA TGTGCCAGCAGCGTAGGTAGCGGTCCCGCCTACGAGCAGTACTTC.

This clonotype was observed a handful of times. This chain uses TRBV11-2 with TRBJ2-1, with D tentatively TRBD2 (5 bases). The CDR3 is made up of 17 amino acids. CDR1 is SGHAT and CDR2 is FQNNGV in the germline V gene. V was shortened by 2 bases and J by 5 bases, with 19 bases between the two germline ends. The CDR3 protein is CASSLRYWAEGNNEQFF. Written as DNA, the CDR3 is TGTGCCAGCAGCTTACGTTATTGGGCTGAGGGTAACAATGAGCAGTTCTTC.

This clonotype was detected a few times. This rearrangement joins TRBV7-6 to TRBJ2-5; D is unclear. Germline-derived CDR1 and CDR2 are SGHVS and FNYEAQ. The CDR3 has 16 residues. The V end lost 2 bases, the J end lost 5 bases, and 18 bases lay between the germline ends. As DNA, the CDR3 is TGTGCCAGCAGCTTAATCCAGGTGGGAAGGATGGAGACCCAGTACTTC. Translated: CASSLIQVGRMETQYF.

This sequence joins TRBV24-1 and TRBJ2-1; TRBD1 matches at 9 bases. Per germline, CDR1 KGHDR and CDR2 SFDVKD. CDR3 length: 17 residues. V lost 5 bases, J lost 6 bases, and 13 bases stayed unmatched. CDR3 sequence reads: CATSGAIPGQGSNEQFF. The CDR3 DNA reads as TGTGCCACCAGTGGCGCGATACCGGGACAGGGTTCCAATGAGCAGTTCTTC.

The V and J genes are TRBV24-1 and TRBJ2-1, with 14 bases matching TRBD2. CDR1 KGHDR and CDR2 SFDVKD come from the germline V gene. V was clipped by 4 bases and J by 8 bases; unmatched bases: 6. The CDR3 is 16 residues long. The CDR3 reads CATSETSGRALDEQFF. The CDR3 DNA is TGTGCCACCAGTGAGACTAGCGGGAGGGCCCTCGATGAGCAGTTCTTC.

The chain employs TRBV4-1 and TRBJ2-1; tentatively, D is TRBD2 (5 bases). With 1 base removed from V and 3 bases from J, the gap between germline ends came to 19 bases. CDR1 and CDR2 from the germline V gene are MGHRA and YSYEKL. CDR3 size: 18 residues. CDR3 sequence: CASSQALLVRPNYNEQFF. For the CDR3, the DNA is TGCGCCAGCAGCCAAGCCTTACTAGTCCGCCCCAACTACAATGAGCAGTTCTTC.

The chain has TRBV20-1 and TRBJ1-2, with D possibly matching TRBD1 (5 bases). This CDR3 spans 15 amino acids. Germline-derived CDR1 and CDR2 are DFQATT and SNEGSKA (reference sequence). Deletions cut 2 bases from V and 3 bases from J, with 16 bases between. The CDR3 DNA follows: TGCAGTGCTAGAAGTGGCGGGGCATTAGACTATGGCTACACCTTC. Protein: CSARSGGALDYGYTF.